The clone carrying this TCR beta chain was counted a few times. This sample stems from a study of regulatory T cells in long-lasting Graves disease. Trimming at V came to 0 bases and at J to 5 bases, leaving 7 bases not matched to a gene. The CDR3 is 16 amino acids. CDR1 is DFQATT and CDR2 is SNEGSKA in the germline V gene (reference sequence). iRepertoire HTBI primers and Arm-PCR of CDR3 regions built TCR beta libraries. TCRdb reanalysed the multiplex PCR reads using MiXCR and keeps one entry per CDR3 protein. The sample shows 380,000 or so distinct CDR3 sequences, roughly 15% of them seen only once. Documented time point: newly diagnosed GD, antithyroid drugs for less than 3 months. TCR sequences were obtained from RNA taken from PBMCs. The same data also went into a second study, on T cells in Graves' hyperthyroidism and ophthalmopathy.

This clonotype originated in a young woman with Graves disease. The specimen comprised peripheral blood mononuclear cells (PBMCs), sampled at new diagnosis, from a patient treated with antithyroid drugs. The chain is built from TRBV20-1 and TRBJ2-2; 9 bases align to TRBD2. The CDR3 nucleotides read TGCAGTGCTAGAGACGGCCTAGCGGGACGGACCGGGGAGCTGTTTTTT. Its translation: CSARDGLAGRTGELFF.